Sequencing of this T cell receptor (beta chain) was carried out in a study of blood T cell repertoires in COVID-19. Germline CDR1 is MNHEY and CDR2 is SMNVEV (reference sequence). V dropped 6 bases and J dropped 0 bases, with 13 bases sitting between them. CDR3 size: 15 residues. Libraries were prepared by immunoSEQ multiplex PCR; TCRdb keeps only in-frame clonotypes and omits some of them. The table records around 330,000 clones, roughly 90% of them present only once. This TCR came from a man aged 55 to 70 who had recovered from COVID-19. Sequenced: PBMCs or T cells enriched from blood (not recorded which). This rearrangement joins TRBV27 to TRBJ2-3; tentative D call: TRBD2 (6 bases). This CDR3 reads CASRVRDSSTDTQYF. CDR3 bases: TGTGCCAGCAGGGTCCGGGACTCTAGCACAGATACGCAGTATTTT.